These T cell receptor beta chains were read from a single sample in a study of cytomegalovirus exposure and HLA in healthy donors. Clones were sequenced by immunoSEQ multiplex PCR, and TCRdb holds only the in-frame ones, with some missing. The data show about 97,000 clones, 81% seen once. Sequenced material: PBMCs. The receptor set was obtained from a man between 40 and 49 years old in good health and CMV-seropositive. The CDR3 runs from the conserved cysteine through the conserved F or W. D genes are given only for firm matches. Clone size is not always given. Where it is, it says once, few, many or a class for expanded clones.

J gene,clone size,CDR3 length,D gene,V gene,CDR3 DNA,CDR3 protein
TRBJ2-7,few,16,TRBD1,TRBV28,TGTGCCAGCCATCTTTCAATGGGACAGGGGACCTACGAGCAGTACTTC,CASHLSMGQGTYEQYF
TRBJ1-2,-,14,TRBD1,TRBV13,TGTGCCAGCAGCTTGAAACAGGGGGGCTATGGCTACACCTTC,CASSLKQGGYGYTF
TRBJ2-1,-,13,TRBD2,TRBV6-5,TGTGCCAGCAAAGGACTAGCGGCCAATGAGCAGTTCTTC,CASKGLAANEQFF
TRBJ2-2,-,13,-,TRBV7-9,TGTGCCAGCAGCTGGCGACAGACCGGGGAGCTGTTTTTT,CASSWRQTGELFF
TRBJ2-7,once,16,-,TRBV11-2,TGTGCCAGCAGCTCCGACCGGGGGGCTAGGGTCTACGAGCAGTACTTC,CASSSDRGARVYEQYF
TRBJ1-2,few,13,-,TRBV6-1,TGTGCCAGCAGTGAGGTACAGGGTGAGGGCTACACCTTC,CASSEVQGEGYTF
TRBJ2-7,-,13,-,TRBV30,TGTGCCTGGAGTCTCCTATTGACAGCCGAGCAGTACTTC,CAWSLLLTAEQYF
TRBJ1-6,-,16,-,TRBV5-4,TGTGCCAGCAGCTCCCGAGGTACCGGAGATGGTTCACCCCTCCACTTT,CASSSRGTGDGSPLHF
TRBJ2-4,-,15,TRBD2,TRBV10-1,TGCGCCAGCAGTGAGTCCCTAGCGGGCAAAAACATTCAGTACTTC,CASSESLAGKNIQYF
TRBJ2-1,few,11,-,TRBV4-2,TGTGCCAGCAGCCAAGGGAGGGAGCAGTTCTTC,CASSQGREQFF
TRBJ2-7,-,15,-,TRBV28,TGTGCCAGCAGTTTATCACGGGATCCCAAATCCGGGCAGTACTTC,CASSLSRDPKSGQYF
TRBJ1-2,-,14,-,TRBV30,TGTGCCTGGAGCCTCGGGGTAGATCCTTATGGCTACACCTTC,CAWSLGVDPYGYTF
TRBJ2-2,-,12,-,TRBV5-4,TGTGCCAGCAGTACTCCGGGCGGGGAGCTGTTTTTT,CASSTPGGELFF
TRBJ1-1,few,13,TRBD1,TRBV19,TGTGCCAGTAGTGGACAGGTGAACACTGAAGCTTTCTTT,CASSGQVNTEAFF
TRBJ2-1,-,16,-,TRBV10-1,TGCGCCAGCAGTGACCAACTAGCCTACCCCCTCAATGAGCAGTTCTTC,CASSDQLAYPLNEQFF
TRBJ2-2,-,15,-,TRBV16,TGTGCCAGCAGCCAATCCGCCAGGCAGACCGGGGAGCTGTTTTTT,CASSQSARQTGELFF
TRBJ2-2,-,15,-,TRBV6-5,TGTGCCAGCAGCTTTGGAGGGCCCGAGGCCGGGGAGCTGTTTTTT,CASSFGGPEAGELFF
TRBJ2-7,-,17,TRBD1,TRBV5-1,TGCGCCAGCAGCGGGGGGAGCGGGACAGGGAGCTCCTACGAGCAGTACTTC,CASSGGSGTGSSYEQYF
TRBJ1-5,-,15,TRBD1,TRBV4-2,TGTGCCAGCAGACCTACGACAGGGAGGAATCAGCCCCAGCATTTT,CASRPTTGRNQPQHF
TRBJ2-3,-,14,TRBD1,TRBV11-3,TGTGCCAGCAGCGCCAGGGACAGGGGAGATACGCAGTATTTT,CASSARDRGDTQYF
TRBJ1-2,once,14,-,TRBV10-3,TGTGCCATCAGTGAGGGCATCTCTAACTATGGCTACACCTTC,CAISEGISNYGYTF
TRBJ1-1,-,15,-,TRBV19,TGTGCCAGTAGTAGGGGGACACCGATAGGTACTGAAGCTTTCTTT,CASSRGTPIGTEAFF
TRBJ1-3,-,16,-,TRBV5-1,TGCGCCAGCAGCCCCAGACTGGGAGCCTCTGGAAACACCATATATTTT,CASSPRLGASGNTIYF
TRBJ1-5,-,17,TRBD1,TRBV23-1,TGCGCCAGCAGTCGGCCTTCGAGGACAGGGTGCAATCAGCCCCAGCATTTT,CASSRPSRTGCNQPQHF
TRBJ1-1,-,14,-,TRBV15,TGTGCCACCAGCTTGGCAGTTTCGAACACTGAAGCTTTCTTT,CATSLAVSNTEAFF
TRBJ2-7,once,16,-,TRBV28,TGTGCCAGCAGTTTAACTTCCCGTGATAGCGGCTACGAGCAGTACTTC,CASSLTSRDSGYEQYF
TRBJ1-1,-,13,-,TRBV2,TGTGCCAGCAGTTTCGAGCTGAACACTGAAGCTTTCTTT,CASSFELNTEAFF
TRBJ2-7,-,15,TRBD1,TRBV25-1,TGTGCCAGCAGTGAAAGTAGACAGGGGACGTACGAGCAGTACTTC,CASSESRQGTYEQYF
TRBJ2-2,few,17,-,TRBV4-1,TGCGCCAGCAGCCAAGATCGGGGAGCCTCGAACACCGGGGAGCTGTTTTTT,CASSQDRGASNTGELFF